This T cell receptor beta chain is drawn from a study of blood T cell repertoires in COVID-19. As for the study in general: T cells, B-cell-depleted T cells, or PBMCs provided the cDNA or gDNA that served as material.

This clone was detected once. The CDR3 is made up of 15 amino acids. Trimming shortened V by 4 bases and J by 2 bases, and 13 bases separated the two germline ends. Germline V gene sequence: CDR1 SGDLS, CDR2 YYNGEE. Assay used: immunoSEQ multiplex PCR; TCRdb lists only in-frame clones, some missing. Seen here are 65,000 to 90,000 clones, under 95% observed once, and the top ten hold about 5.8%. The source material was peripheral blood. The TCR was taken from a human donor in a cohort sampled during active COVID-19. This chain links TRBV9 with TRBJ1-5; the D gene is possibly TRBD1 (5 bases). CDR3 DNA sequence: TGTGCCAGCAGCCCAATGGGGGGTGGCAATCAGCCCCAGCATTTT. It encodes CASSPMGGGNQPQHF.